This TCR beta chain is from a study of blood T cell repertoires in COVID-19. In the authors' workflow: Amplified reference gene primers provided the basis for estimating nucleated cell counts. The protocol was immunoSEQ multiplex PCR, while the TCRdb copy is restricted to in-frame clones and leaves out a portion. V, J and clone size derive from that table, while D and trimming were established from the DNA sequence. The sample contains about 190,000 clones, 85% of which appear only once. This receptor was taken from a woman of 80 years or more with acute or convalescent COVID-19. Sample: peripheral blood.

CDR3 protein: CASKIKPNTGELFF. Here the CDR3 DNA reads TGTGCCAGCAAGATCAAGCCGAACACCGGGGAGCTGTTTTTT. This sequence joins TRBV6-5 and TRBJ2-2, with no clear D. V lost 7 bases, J lost 0 bases, and 9 bases lay in between. The CDR3 has 14 residues. Germline V gene sequence: CDR1 MNHEY, CDR2 SVGAGI.